This TCR beta chain was sequenced during a study of T cell repertoires in cytomegalovirus infection. As for the study in general: Selected CMV epitopes included recently identified HLA-C-restricted ones as well as well-studied HLA-B-restricted ones. Both a matching HLA type and CMV infection were indicated by public TCR beta signatures.

Germline assignment: CDR1 SGHRS and CDR2 YFSETQ. Unmatched junction bases numbered 9, after V lost 2 bases and J lost 0 bases. The CDR3 totals 18 residues. Via MiXCR, TCRdb re-called the reads, giving one row per CDR3 protein. The sample has roughly 920,000 distinct CDR3 sequences; roughly 30% are singletons. In regard to this clonotype: Its antigen remains unidentified.

Study-wide findings and caveats: Carriage of CMV together with the relevant HLA was identifiable through cumulative public TCR beta family frequency. HLA-C-restricted, CMV-specific TCR beta clonotypes were dominant ex vivo.

This rearrangement joins TRBV5-1 to TRBJ2-3; 10 positions match TRBD2. The sequence came from a human donor in good health (CMV status not recorded). Some clones in this sample may be carry-over from other donors' samples. The sequenced sample was cultured CD8+ T cells from PBMCs, obtained from culture after CMV antigen stimulation. The CDR3 region is CASSFYFSGGTSTDTQYF. CDR3 DNA: TGCGCCAGCAGCTTTTATTTTAGCGGGGGGACTAGCACAGATACGCAGTATTTT.